The next 30 T cell receptor beta chains were all read from a single sample in a study of T cell repertoires in cytomegalovirus infection. TCRdb recomputed calls from the reads with MiXCR, one row per CDR3 protein. Of 900,000 to 950,000 distinct CDR3 sequences detected, more than 25% appear once; the ten largest clones hold 11% to 15%. The antigens these receptors bind are not known. The specimen comprised cultured CD8+ T cells from PBMCs, sampled from culture after CMV antigen stimulation. The receptors here all came from a human donor in good health (CMV status not recorded). Some clones in this sample may be carry-over from other donors' samples.

This clonotype was found many times. V gene TRBV7-9 combines with J gene TRBJ1-1; possible D gene TRBD1, 5 bases. CDR3 length: 16 residues. Germline V gives CDR1 SEHNR, CDR2 FQNEAQ (reference sequence). The V end was cut by 1 base, the J end by 4 bases, with 16 bases between. The CDR3 nucleotides read TGTGCCAGCAGCTTAGTCCGAGACAGAGAAGCCACTGAAGCTTTCTTT. Encoded protein: CASSLVRDREATEAFF.

A few counts support this clonotype. DNA of the CDR3: TGTGCCAGCAGCTTTCGCAGGGGGATGAACACCGGGGAGCTGTTTTTT. Its protein product is CASSFRRGMNTGELFF. J is TRBJ2-2 and V is TRBV7-9; 7 bases are shared with TRBD1. The CDR3 is 16 amino acids. The J segment lost 1 base and the V segment lost 3 bases, leaving 5 bases of the junction unmatched. Germline assignment: CDR1 SEHNR and CDR2 FQNEAQ (reference sequence).

The rearrangement uses TRBV7-6 and TRBJ1-4; D is possibly TRBD1 (6 bases). This CDR3 contains 15 residues. CDR1 and CDR2 (germline): SGHVS, FNYEAQ. The V end lost 5 bases, the J end lost 8 bases, and 18 bases lay between the germline ends. The CDR3 loop is CASSPRGPGEEKLFF. CDR3 DNA: TGTGCCAGCAGCCCTCGTGGGCCAGGGGAAGAAAAACTGTTTTTT.

The CDR3 reads CASHMDGTVGELFF. For the CDR3, the DNA is TGTGCCAGCCACATGGACGGAACGGTCGGGGAGCTGTTTTTT. The chain is built from TRBV7-2 and TRBJ2-2; unclear D gene. Trimming removed 8 bases at V and 7 bases at J, with 17 bases between. Germline V CDR1 and CDR2: SGHTA, FQGNSA. The CDR3 runs to 14 residues. The variable domain in full, with the rest retrieved from reference TRBV7-2 and TRBJ2-2, is GAGVSQSPSNKVTEKGKDVELRCDPISGHTALYWYRQSLGQGLEFLIYFQGNSAPDKSGLPSDRFSAERTGGSVSTLTIQRTQQEDSAVYLCASHMDGTVGELFFGEGSRLTVL.

This clonotype has a handful of counts. This sequence joins TRBV4-1 and TRBJ2-1; possible D gene TRBD1, 6 bases. The CDR3 is 14 amino acids. V was cut by 0 bases and J by 7 bases, with 10 bases left in between. CDR1 is MGHRA, CDR2 YSYEKL, per germline. In DNA form, the CDR3 reads TGCGCCAGCAGCCAAGATAGGGGGTTGAATGAGCAGTTCTTC. This sequence encodes CASSQDRGLNEQFF.

This clonotype was picked up a small number of times. The chain employs TRBV7-2 and TRBJ2-5; perhaps TRBD1 as D (6 bases). Trimming removed 1 base from V and 9 bases from J, with 24 bases in between. CDR1 and CDR2 from the germline V gene are SGHTA and FQGNSA. This CDR3 comprises 17 residues. The CDR3 region is CASSLVAGATKKWSQYF. DNA of the CDR3: TGTGCCAGCAGCTTAGTGGCAGGGGCTACCAAGAAGTGGTCCCAGTACTTC. The variable domain in full, with the rest retrieved from reference TRBV7-2 and TRBJ2-5, is GAGVSQSPSNKVTEKGKDVELRCDPISGHTALYWYRQSLGQGLEFLIYFQGNSAPDKSGLPSDRFSAERTGGSVSTLTIQRTQQEDSAVYLCASSLVAGATKKWSQYFGPGTRLLVL.

The V gene is TRBV27, the J gene TRBJ2-1; D is unresolved. The V end was cut by 1 base, the J end by 8 bases, with 15 bases between. The CDR3 length is 15 residues. Looked up from germline, CDR1 is MNHEY and CDR2 is SMNVEV (reference sequence). The DNA of the CDR3 is TGTGCCAGCAGTTTATTCGGACCCCTGGGCGATGAGCAGTTCTTC. This gives the protein CASSLFGPLGDEQFF.

This clonotype has ten or more counts. The chain recombines TRBV7-9 with TRBJ1-1; possible D gene TRBD1, 5 bases. In germline, CDR1 is SEHNR, CDR2 FQNEAQ (reference sequence). Trimming left V 8 bases short and J 0 bases short, with 13 bases between. CDR3 length equals 14 residues. The chain's CDR3 is CASQVGGMNTEAFF. The CDR3 DNA sequence: TGTGCCAGCCAAGTTGGGGGGATGAACACTGAAGCTTTCTTT.

V gene TRBV2 combines with J gene TRBJ2-3; 10 nucleotides line up with TRBD2. There are 17 residues in the CDR3. Germline V gene lookup returns CDR1 SNHLY and CDR2 FYNNEI. Losses at the gene ends were 3 bases for V and 5 bases for J; bases not matched to a gene: 11. CDR3 in amino acids: CASSEGTSGDQKDTQYF. CDR3 DNA: TGTGCCAGCAGTGAGGGTACTAGCGGGGACCAGAAAGATACGCAGTATTTT.

V gene TRBV7-2 combines with J gene TRBJ2-1, with 11 bases lining up with TRBD2. This CDR3 has 14 residues. Germline CDR1 and CDR2: SGHTA and FQGNSA. The V gene end was trimmed by 3 bases and the J gene end by 9 bases; junction bases not matched to a gene: 4. This CDR3 is CASSFTSGGGEQFF. Here the CDR3 DNA reads TGTGCCAGCAGCTTCACTAGCGGGGGCGGTGAGCAGTTCTTC.

This clonotype appeared a few times. V and J are TRBV7-6 and TRBJ2-1; 7 bases align to TRBD2. V lost 4 bases and J lost 6; bases outside the gene matches: 12. CDR3 size: 16 residues. CDR1 and CDR2 (germline): SGHVS, FNYEAQ. The DNA of the CDR3 is TGTGCCAGCAGCTCCACCATAGGACTAGTAGGCAATGAGCAGTTCTTC. Residues: CASSSTIGLVGNEQFF.

This chain joins TRBV7-9 and TRBJ1-5; 8 positions agree with TRBD1. The CDR3 has 15 residues. Looked up from germline, CDR1 is SEHNR and CDR2 is FQNEAQ (reference sequence). The V segment lost 1 base and the J segment 6 bases; nucleotides outside the gene matches: 5. The CDR3 nucleotides read TGTGCCAGCAGCTTAGGGACAGGGTTCGGTCAGCCCCAGCATTTT. Amino acid sequence: CASSLGTGFGQPQHF.

This clonotype was counted between two and nine times. For the CDR3, the DNA is TGTGCCAGCAGTTTATCGTCCGGGAGCGTTTACAATGAGCAGTTCTTC. This codes for CASSLSSGSVYNEQFF. The genes are TRBV27 and TRBJ2-1, with a weak D call TRBD2 (6 bases). The CDR3 is made up of 16 amino acids. The germline gives CDR1 MNHEY, CDR2 SMNVEV (reference sequence). V was shortened by 0 bases and J by 4 bases, with 13 bases between the two germline ends.

The V and J genes are TRBV4-1 and TRBJ1-5; a weak D match, TRBD1 (5 bases). Trimming removed 1 base at V and 0 bases at J, with 13 bases between. The CDR3 extends over 17 amino acids. Germline-derived CDR1 and CDR2 are MGHRA and YSYEKL. The CDR3 reads CASSQVWGGDSNQPQHF. The CDR3, as DNA: TGCGCCAGCAGCCAAGTATGGGGCGGGGATAGCAATCAGCCCCAGCATTTT.

This clonotype was seen a few times. The chain joins TRBV5-1 to TRBJ1-6; the match to TRBD1 covers 9 bases. Germline-derived CDR1 and CDR2 are SGHRS and YFSETQ. V lost 5 bases, J lost 4 bases, and 4 bases stayed unmatched. This CDR3 is built from 15 residues. This CDR3 is CASRGQGGYNSPLHF. CDR3 sequence (DNA): TGCGCCAGCAGGGGACAGGGAGGGTATAATTCACCCCTCCACTTT. Combining the CDR3 with reference TRBV5-1 and TRBJ1-6 gives the whole variable domain KAGVTQTPRYLIKTRGQQVTLSCSPISGHRSVSWYQQTPGQGLQFLFEYFSETQRNKGNFPGRFSGRQFSNSRSEMNVSTLELGDSALYLCASRGQGGYNSPLHFGNGTRLTVT.

This clonotype has more than one count but fewer than ten. This CDR3 reads CASSLEQDRWTQYF. In DNA, the CDR3 is TGTGCCAGCAGCTTAGAACAGGACAGGTGGACCCAGTACTTC. The chain joins TRBV7-2 to TRBJ2-5; 7 positions agree with TRBD1. The trim removed 1 base at V and 7 bases at J, leaving 6 bases unmatched. CDR3 length equals 14 residues. CDR1 is SGHTA and CDR2 is FQGNSA in the germline V gene.

The chain links TRBV7-8 to TRBJ1-1; 8 nucleotides match TRBD1. CDR1 and CDR2 (germline): SGHVS, FQNEAQ. The CDR3 is 15 amino acids. V dropped 5 bases and J dropped 4; count of bases not matched to a gene: 9. The CDR3 loop reads CASSTNRGGGTEAFF. CDR3 sequence (DNA): TGTGCCAGCAGCACAAACAGGGGGGGGGGCACTGAAGCTTTCTTT.

This chain connects TRBV6-2 or TRBV6-3 to TRBJ1-5, with 9 bases matching TRBD1. The junction had 10 bases not matched to a gene; V was cut back by 6 bases and J by 1 base. The CDR3 spans 17 residues. Germline CDR1 MNHEY, CDR2 SVGEGT. As DNA, the CDR3 is TGTGCCAGCAGGGGGGACAGGGCCGAGAGGAGCAATCAGCCCCAGCATTTT. Translation gives CASRGDRAERSNQPQHF.

This clonotype has just a few counts. V usage is TRBV4-3 and J usage is TRBJ1-1; D is unclear. The CDR3 consists of 18 residues. Trimming left V 1 base short and J 3 bases short, with 21 bases between. Germline CDR1 LGHNA, CDR2 YSLEER. The CDR3: CASSQVFSDTPSDTEAFF. In DNA, the CDR3 is TGCGCCAGCAGCCAAGTCTTCTCCGACACCCCCTCCGACACTGAAGCTTTCTTT.

This sequence joins TRBV5-1 and TRBJ1-1; D is unresolved. The ends were cut back, 4 bases at V and 6 bases at J, with 13 bases in the middle. Germline assignment: CDR1 SGHRS and CDR2 YFSETQ. This CDR3 spans 13 amino acids. The chain's CDR3 is CASSPYGGAEAFF. For the CDR3, the DNA is TGCGCCAGCAGCCCCTACGGTGGGGCTGAAGCTTTCTTT. Drawing the rest from reference TRBV5-1 and TRBJ1-1, the complete variable domain is KAGVTQTPRYLIKTRGQQVTLSCSPISGHRSVSWYQQTPGQGLQFLFEYFSETQRNKGNFPGRFSGRQFSNSRSEMNVSTLELGDSALYLCASSPYGGAEAFFGQGTRLTVV.

This clonotype was observed many times. The chain uses TRBV5-4 and TRBJ1-1; 8 nucleotides line up with TRBD1. After removal of 3 bases from V and 1 base from J, the junction contained 2 bases not matched to a gene. CDR3 length: 14 residues. Germline V gives CDR1 SGHNT, CDR2 YYREEE (reference sequence). CDR3 DNA: TGTGCCAGCAGCTCACAGGGGGGGAACACTGAAGCTTTCTTT. Its translation is CASSSQGGNTEAFF.

The J gene is TRBJ1-2, the V gene TRBV19; 9 positions match TRBD1. Germline assignment: CDR1 LNHDA and CDR2 SQIVND (reference sequence). The V gene end was trimmed by 11 bases and the J gene end by 7 bases; junction bases not matched to a gene: 8. The CDR3 is 12 amino acids. CDR3 in DNA: TGTGCCGGAAGTACAGGGGGCGGTGGCTACACCTTC. Translated, it gives CAGSTGGGGYTF.

This clonotype appeared a few times. The chain joins TRBV27 to TRBJ2-1; a weak D match, TRBD2 (5 bases). V was cut by 3 bases and J by 5 bases, with 17 bases left in between. The CDR3 sequence is 16 residues long. The V gene's germline CDR1 is MNHEY and CDR2 SMNVEV (reference sequence). As DNA, the CDR3 is TGTGCCAGCAGTTTTGGGGTTTTGGGGAGTAACAATGAGCAGTTCTTC. It encodes CASSFGVLGSNNEQFF.

J is TRBJ2-1 and V is TRBV12-5; 9 nucleotides match TRBD1. Germline V lookup: CDR1 LGHNT, CDR2 FRNRAP. V trimming: 3 bases; J trimming: 8 bases; junction bases outside the gene matches: 17. The CDR3 runs to 18 residues. The CDR3 is CASGFSKQGALGIDEQFF. The CDR3 DNA follows: TGTGCTAGTGGTTTTTCTAAACAGGGGGCCCTAGGGATAGATGAGCAGTTCTTC.

The gene calls are TRBV19 and TRBJ1-1; the D is unclear. Trimming cost V 7 bases and J 4 bases, with 19 bases left between them. The CDR3 totals 15 residues. Germline CDR1 and CDR2: LNHDA and SQIVND (reference sequence). The CDR3 nucleotides read TGTGCCAGTACCCCCGATCGGGGAGCTCTCACTGAAGCTTTCTTT. This gives the protein CASTPDRGALTEAFF.

The gene calls are TRBV6-2 or TRBV6-3 and TRBJ1-5; TRBD1 agrees at 10 bases. This CDR3 contains 16 residues. Germline V gene data show CDR1 as MNHEY and CDR2 as SVGEGT. J lost 6 bases, V lost 6 bases, and 11 bases had no gene match. The CDR3 DNA follows: TGTGCCAGCAGACCCCGAGACAGGGGGCTTCGTCAGCCCCAGCATTTT. It specifies CASRPRDRGLRQPQHF.

This clonotype was found a few times. V is TRBV10-3 and J is TRBJ2-1; D might be TRBD2 (5 bases). This CDR3 has 17 amino acids. The germline CDR1 and CDR2 sequences are ENHRY and SYGVKD. V lost 3 bases, J lost 5 bases, and 20 bases lay in between. The CDR3 loop is CAISDGGSAGLDNEQFF. The CDR3 nucleotides are TGTGCCATCAGTGATGGAGGCTCGGCGGGCCTAGACAATGAGCAGTTCTTC.

As to this clonotype: A much more abundant neighbour one base away suggests this may be a read error. The final CDR3 position lacks the conserved phenylalanine or tryptophan, pointing to a likely read error. The genes are TRBV7-9 and TRBJ1-5; D unclear. Trimming left V 7 bases short and J 6 bases short, with 10 bases between. This CDR3 is 12 amino acids long. Germline V lookup: CDR1 SEHNR, CDR2 FQNEAQ (reference sequence). In nucleotides, the CDR3 is TGTGCCAGCACCTCGCCGGGTCAGCCCCAGCATTCT. Protein: CASTSPGQPQHS.

V is TRBV12-3 or TRBV12-4 and J is TRBJ1-2; 12 nucleotides match TRBD1. The CDR3 has 16 amino acids. With 6 bases clipped from V and 4 bases from J, the junction kept 9 bases outside the gene matches. The CDR3 sequence is CASSFAGQGAAYGYTF. CDR3 nucleotide sequence: TGTGCCAGCAGCTTTGCGGGACAGGGGGCCGCCTATGGCTACACCTTC.

This clonotype was counted only a few times. V and J are TRBV7-9 and TRBJ2-1, with 8 bases that match TRBD2. There are 14 residues in the CDR3. Unmatched junction bases numbered 7, after V lost 3 bases and J lost 9 bases. Germline CDR1 reads SEHNR; CDR2 reads FQNEAQ (reference sequence). For the CDR3, the DNA is TGTGCCAGCAGCTTCGCCGGGGGGGCCTCTGAGCAGTTCTTC. It encodes CASSFAGGASEQFF.